This T cell receptor (beta chain) was documented in a study of blood T cell repertoires in COVID-19. At the level of the study: Specimens from acute and convalescent COVID-19 originated in the United States, Italy and Spain. From T cells, B-cell-depleted T cells, or PBMCs came the material, which was cDNA or gDNA.

Original methodology: The assay estimated nucleated cells by amplifying reference gene primers. Libraries were prepared by immunoSEQ multiplex PCR; TCRdb keeps only in-frame clonotypes and omits some of them. D and trimming were read from the DNA, whereas the V and J calls and clone size are those reported in that table. The data show around 150,000 clones, with approximately 84% seen just once and more than 1% held by the top ten. This clone was seen a single time. Trimming removed 6 bases from V and 2 bases from J; junction bases left unmatched: 8. This CDR3 comprises 16 residues. CDR1 is SNHLY and CDR2 is FYNNEI in the germline V gene.

This chain connects TRBV2 to TRBJ2-1; 9 bases align to TRBD2. The TCR was taken from a man aged 35-49 years with acute or convalescent COVID-19. Sequences were obtained from peripheral blood. The CDR3 DNA is TGTGCCAGCAGGGGAGCTAGCGGGAATACCTACAATGAGCAGTTCTTC. Its protein product is CASRGASGNTYNEQFF.